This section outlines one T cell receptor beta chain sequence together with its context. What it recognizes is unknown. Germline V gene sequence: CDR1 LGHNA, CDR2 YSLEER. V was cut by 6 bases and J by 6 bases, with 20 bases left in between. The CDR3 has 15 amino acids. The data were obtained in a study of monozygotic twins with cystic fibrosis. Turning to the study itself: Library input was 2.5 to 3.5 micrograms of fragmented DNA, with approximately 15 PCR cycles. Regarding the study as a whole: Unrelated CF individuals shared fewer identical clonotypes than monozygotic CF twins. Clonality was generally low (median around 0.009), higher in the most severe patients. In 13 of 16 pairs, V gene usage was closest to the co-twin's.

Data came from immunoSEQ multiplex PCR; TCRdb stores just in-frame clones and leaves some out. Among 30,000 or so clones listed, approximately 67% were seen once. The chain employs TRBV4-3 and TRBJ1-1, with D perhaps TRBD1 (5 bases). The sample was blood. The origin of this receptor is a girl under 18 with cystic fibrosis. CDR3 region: CASRKNAGPGAEAFF. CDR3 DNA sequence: TGCGCCAGCAGAAAGAACGCGGGGCCCGGGGCTGAAGCTTTCTTT.